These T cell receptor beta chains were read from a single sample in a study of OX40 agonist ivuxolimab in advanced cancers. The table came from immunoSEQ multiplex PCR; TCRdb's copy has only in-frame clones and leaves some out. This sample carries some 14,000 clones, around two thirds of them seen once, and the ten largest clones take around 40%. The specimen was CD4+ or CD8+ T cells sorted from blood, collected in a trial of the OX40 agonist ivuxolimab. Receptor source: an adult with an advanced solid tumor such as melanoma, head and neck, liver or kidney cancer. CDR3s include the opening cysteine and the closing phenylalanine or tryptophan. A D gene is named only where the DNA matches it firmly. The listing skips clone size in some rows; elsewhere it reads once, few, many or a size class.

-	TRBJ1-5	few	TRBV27	CASSPRGEDQPQHF	TGTGCCAGCAGTCCCCGGGGGGAGGATCAGCCCCAGCATTTT
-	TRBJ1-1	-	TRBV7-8	CASSEQGNTEAFF	TGTGCCAGCAGCGAACAGGGGAACACTGAAGCTTTCTTT
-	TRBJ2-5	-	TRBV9	CASSPPIGVETQYF	TGTGCCAGCAGCCCCCCGATAGGGGTGGAGACCCAGTACTTC
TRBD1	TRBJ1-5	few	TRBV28	CASRAGTGSLPQHF	TGTGCCAGCAGGGCTGGGACAGGCAGTTTGCCCCAGCATTTT
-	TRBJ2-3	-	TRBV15	CATSAGRPDTQYF	TGTGCCACCAGCGCAGGTCGGCCAGATACGCAGTATTTT
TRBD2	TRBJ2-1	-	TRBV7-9	CASSLGGLAAWDEQFF	TGTGCCAGCAGCTTGGGGGGACTAGCGGCCTGGGATGAGCAGTTCTTC
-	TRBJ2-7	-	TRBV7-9	CASSPLRTQSPTYEQYF	TGTGCCAGCAGCCCTCTTCGGACCCAGTCCCCCACCTACGAGCAGTACTTC
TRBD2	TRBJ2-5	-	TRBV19	CASSPYRGSGSLRETQYF	TGTGCCAGTAGTCCCTATAGGGGTAGCGGGAGCCTTCGAGAGACCCAGTACTTC
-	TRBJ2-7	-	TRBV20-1	CSARDSGEQYF	TGCAGTGCTAGAGACTCGGGCGAGCAGTACTTC
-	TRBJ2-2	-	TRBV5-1	CASSLDLGGGELFF	TGCGCCAGCAGCTTGGACTTGGGGGGCGGGGAGCTGTTTTTT
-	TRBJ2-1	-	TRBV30	CAWSTGFNEQFF	TGTGCCTGGAGTACGGGCTTCAATGAGCAGTTCTTC
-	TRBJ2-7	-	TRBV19	CASSPWGQGPGYEQYF	TGTGCCAGTAGTCCCTGGGGGCAGGGCCCGGGTTACGAGCAGTACTTC
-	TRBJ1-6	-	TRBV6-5	CASSPRAPSHSPLHF	TGTGCCAGCAGTCCTCGGGCCCCCTCCCATTCACCCCTCCACTTT
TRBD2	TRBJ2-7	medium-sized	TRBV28	CATHNLREAGYEQYF	TGTGCCACCCATAACCTGCGGGAGGCAGGTTACGAGCAGTACTTC
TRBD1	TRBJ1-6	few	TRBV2	CASSGGQTAPSPLHF	TGTGCCAGCAGTGGGGGACAGACCGCTCCTTCACCCCTCCACTTT
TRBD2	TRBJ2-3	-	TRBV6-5	CASSLAGGTDTQYF	TGTGCCAGCAGTCTAGCGGGAGGCACAGATACGCAGTATTTT
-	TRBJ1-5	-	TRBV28	CASSLTRERHF	TGTGCCAGCAGCCTGACCCGAGAGCGACATTTT
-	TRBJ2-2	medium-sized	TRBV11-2	CASTLTSYGELFF	TGTGCCAGCACCCTGACTAGTTACGGGGAGCTGTTTTTT
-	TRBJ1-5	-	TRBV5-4	CASSYGGYQPQHF	TGTGCCAGCAGCTACGGGGGGTATCAGCCCCAGCATTTT
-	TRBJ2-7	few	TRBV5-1	CASSPGLFSDEQYF	TGCGCCAGCAGCCCGGGACTGTTTTCGGACGAGCAGTACTTC